This entry lists 3 T cell receptor beta chains sequenced from one sample in a study of cytomegalovirus exposure and HLA in healthy donors. PCR used 60 Vbeta primers and 13 Jbeta primers. Here immunoSEQ multiplex PCR was the method, and the copy in TCRdb shows in-frame clones only, minus some. The sample consists of around 88,000 clones, around four fifths of them appearing once. The sequencing input was PBMCs. All receptors come from a man aged 50 to 60 in good health and CMV-seropositive.

The V call is TRBV6-1, the J call TRBJ2-7; no reliable D call. The CDR3 runs 15 residues. The V end lost 1 base, the J end lost 2 bases, and 12 bases lay between the germline ends. Germline assignment: CDR1 MNHNS and CDR2 SASEGT. As DNA, the CDR3 is TGTGCCAGCAGTGAAGACCGCCTGGCCGCCTACGAGCAGTACTTC. The encoded protein is CASSEDRLAAYEQYF.

This chain joins TRBV7-2 and TRBJ2-5, with TRBD1 as a possible D gene (5 bases). V was shortened by 0 bases and J by 1 base, with 18 bases between the two germline ends. Germline values: CDR1 SGHTA, CDR2 FQGNSA. The CDR3 consists of 18 residues. CDR3: CASSLAAVVFGAQETQYF. The CDR3 nucleotides are TGTGCCAGCAGCTTAGCGGCTGTCGTCTTTGGGGCCCAAGAGACCCAGTACTTC.

This chain uses TRBV6-1 with TRBJ2-5; D possibly corresponds to TRBD1 (5 bases). Trimming pared 0 bases from V and 4 bases from J, leaving 12 bases between. This CDR3 contains 15 residues. Germline V gene sequence: CDR1 MNHNS, CDR2 SASEGT. CDR3 nucleotides: TGTGCCAGCAGTGAAGCGCCCAGGGCCACAGAGACCCAGTACTTC. Its protein product is CASSEAPRATETQYF.